This paragraph reports one TCR beta chain. Its specificity is not known. Sequence at one end of the junction differs from germline and may be a read error. This record comes from a study of post-analysis software for immune sequencing data. Study as a whole: The patients showed relapsing-remitting, secondary progressive and progressive-relapsing multiple sclerosis courses. Study-level results: Included in a set of about 5 TRBV segments more frequent in patients than controls were TRBV5-6, TRBV5-1 and TRBV20-1. In multiple sclerosis, normalized Chao1 diversity was significantly below that of controls. F measure showed strong co-clustering of same-batch samples.

Per germline, CDR1 SNHLY and CDR2 FYNNEI. The CDR3 is made up of 13 amino acids. Incorporated into the TCR beta cDNA libraries were unique molecular identifiers, which served to reduce PCR and sequencing biases. Approximately 500,000 cDNA molecules were obtained from 1 to 10 million T cells. TCRdb passed the PCR reads through MiXCR, listing each CDR3 protein once. The profile shows hundreds of thousands of distinct CDR3 sequences, about 57% of them singletons. The sequenced material came from blood. The V gene is TRBV2, the J gene TRBJ1-5; perhaps TRBD1 as D (5 bases). The sequence derives from a girl aged 10-17 years with multiple sclerosis. CDR3 protein: CASSETGNHPQHF. Written as DNA, the CDR3 is TGTGCCAGCAGTGAAACAGGAAATCACCCCCAGCATTTT.